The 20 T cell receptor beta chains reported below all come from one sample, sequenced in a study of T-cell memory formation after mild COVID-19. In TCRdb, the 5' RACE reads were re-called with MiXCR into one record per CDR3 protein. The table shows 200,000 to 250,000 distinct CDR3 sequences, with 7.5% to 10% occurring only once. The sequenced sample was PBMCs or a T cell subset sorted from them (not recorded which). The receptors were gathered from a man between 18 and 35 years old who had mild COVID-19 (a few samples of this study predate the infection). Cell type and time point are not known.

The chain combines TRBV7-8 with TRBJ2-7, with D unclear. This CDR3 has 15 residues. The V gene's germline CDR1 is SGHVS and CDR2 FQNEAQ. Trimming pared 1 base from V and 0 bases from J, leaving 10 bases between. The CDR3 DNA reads TGTGCCAGCAGCTTAGGCAGCGCTAGCTCCTACGAGCAGTACTTC. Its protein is CASSLGSASSYEQYF.

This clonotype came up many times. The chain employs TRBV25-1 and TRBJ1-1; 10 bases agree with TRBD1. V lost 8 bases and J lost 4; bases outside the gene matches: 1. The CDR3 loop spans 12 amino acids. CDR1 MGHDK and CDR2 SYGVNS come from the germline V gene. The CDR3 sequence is CASRDRGTEAFF. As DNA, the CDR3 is TGTGCCAGCCGGGACAGGGGCACTGAAGCTTTCTTT.

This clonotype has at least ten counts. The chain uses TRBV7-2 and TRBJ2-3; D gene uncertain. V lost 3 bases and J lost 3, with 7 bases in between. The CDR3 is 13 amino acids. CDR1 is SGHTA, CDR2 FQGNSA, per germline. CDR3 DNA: TGTGCCAGCAGCTTCCAGGAGACAGATACGCAGTATTTT. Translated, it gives CASSFQETDTQYF.

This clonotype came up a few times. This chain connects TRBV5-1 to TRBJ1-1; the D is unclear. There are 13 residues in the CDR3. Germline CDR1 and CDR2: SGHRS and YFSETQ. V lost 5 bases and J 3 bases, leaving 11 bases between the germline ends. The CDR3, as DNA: TGCGCCAGCAGTCAATCCGGGGACACTGAAGCTTTCTTT. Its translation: CASSQSGDTEAFF.

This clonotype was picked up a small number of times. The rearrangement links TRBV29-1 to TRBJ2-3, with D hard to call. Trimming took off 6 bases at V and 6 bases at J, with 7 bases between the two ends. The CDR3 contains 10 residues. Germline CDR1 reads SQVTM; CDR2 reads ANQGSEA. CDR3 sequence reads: CSVGSDTQYF. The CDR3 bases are TGCAGCGTCGGGTCGGATACGCAGTATTTT.

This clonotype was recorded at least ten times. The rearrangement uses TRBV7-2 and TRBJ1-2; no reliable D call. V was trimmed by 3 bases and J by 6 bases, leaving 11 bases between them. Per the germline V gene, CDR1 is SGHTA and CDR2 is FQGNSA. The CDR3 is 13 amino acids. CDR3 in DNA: TGTGCCAGCAGCTTTTCTTCCGTGGATGGCTACACCTTC. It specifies CASSFSSVDGYTF.

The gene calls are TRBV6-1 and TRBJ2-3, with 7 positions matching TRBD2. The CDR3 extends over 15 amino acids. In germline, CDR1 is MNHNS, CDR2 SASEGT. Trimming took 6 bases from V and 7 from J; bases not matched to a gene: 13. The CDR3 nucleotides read TGTGCCAGCAGCCTTCTCCGGGACTACCATAATACGCAGTATTTT. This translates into CASSLLRDYHNTQYF.

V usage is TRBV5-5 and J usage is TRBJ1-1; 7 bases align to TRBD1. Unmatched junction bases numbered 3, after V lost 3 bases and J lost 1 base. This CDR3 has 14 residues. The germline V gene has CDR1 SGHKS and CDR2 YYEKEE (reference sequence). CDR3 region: CASSWGQQNTEAFF. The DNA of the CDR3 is TGTGCCAGCAGCTGGGGACAGCAGAACACTGAAGCTTTCTTT.

CDR3 loop: CATSDLTGGLTQYF. In DNA form, the CDR3 reads TGTGCCACCAGTGATTTAACAGGGGGTTTGACCCAGTACTTC. This sequence joins TRBV24-1 and TRBJ2-5, with 8 bases matching TRBD1. CDR1 is KGHDR, CDR2 SFDVKD, per germline. J gave up 7 bases and V 1 base, and 4 bases lay outside the gene matches. CDR3 length: 14 amino acids.

The CDR3 reads CASSLMFGGTQYF. In nucleotides, the CDR3 is TGTGCCAGCAGCTTAATGTTTGGCGGTACGCAGTATTTT. V is TRBV11-2 and J is TRBJ2-3, with D hard to call. The germline gives CDR1 SGHAT, CDR2 FQNNGV. The CDR3 has 13 residues. Trimming removed 2 bases at V and 8 bases at J, with 11 bases between.

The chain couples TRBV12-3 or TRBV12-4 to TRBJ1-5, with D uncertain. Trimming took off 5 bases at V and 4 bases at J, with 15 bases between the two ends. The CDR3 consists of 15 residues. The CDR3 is CASSPRFSGNQPQHF. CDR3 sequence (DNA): TGTGCCAGCAGTCCCCGTTTTTCAGGTAATCAGCCCCAGCATTTT.

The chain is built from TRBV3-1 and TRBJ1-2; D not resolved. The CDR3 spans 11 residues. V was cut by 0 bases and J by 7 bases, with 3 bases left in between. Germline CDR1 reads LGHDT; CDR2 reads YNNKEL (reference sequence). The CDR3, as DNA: TGTGCCAGCAGCCAAGAAGGTGGCTACACCTTC. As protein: CASSQEGGYTF.

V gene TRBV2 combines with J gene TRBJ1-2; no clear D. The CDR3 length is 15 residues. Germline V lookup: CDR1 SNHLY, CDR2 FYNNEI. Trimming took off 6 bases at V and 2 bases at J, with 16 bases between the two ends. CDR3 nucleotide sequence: TGTGCCAGCAGCCGAACCTTCGCAGCAAACTATGGCTACACCTTC. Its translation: CASSRTFAANYGYTF.

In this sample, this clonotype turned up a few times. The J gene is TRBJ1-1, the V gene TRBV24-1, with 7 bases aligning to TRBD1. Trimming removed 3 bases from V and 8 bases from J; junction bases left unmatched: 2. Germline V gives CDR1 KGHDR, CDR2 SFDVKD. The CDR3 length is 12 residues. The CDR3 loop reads CATSDRTGEAFF. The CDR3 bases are TGTGCCACCAGTGATCGGACAGGCGAAGCTTTCTTT.

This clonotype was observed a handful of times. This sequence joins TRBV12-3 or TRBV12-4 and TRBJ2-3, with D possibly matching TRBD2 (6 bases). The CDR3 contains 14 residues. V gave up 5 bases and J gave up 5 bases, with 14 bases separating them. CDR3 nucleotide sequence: TGTGCCAGCAGTGGCCTAGCGCGAAAAGATACGCAGTATTTT. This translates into CASSGLARKDTQYF.

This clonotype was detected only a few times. The CDR3 DNA reads TGCGCCAGCAGCCAAGTCCAGGACAACCCGACCACTGAAGCTTTCTTT. Amino acids: CASSQVQDNPTTEAFF. J is TRBJ1-1 and V is TRBV4-1; D is perhaps TRBD1 (5 bases). Deletions cut 1 base from V and 4 bases from J, with 16 bases between. Germline assignment: CDR1 MGHRA and CDR2 YSYEKL. This CDR3 contains 16 residues.

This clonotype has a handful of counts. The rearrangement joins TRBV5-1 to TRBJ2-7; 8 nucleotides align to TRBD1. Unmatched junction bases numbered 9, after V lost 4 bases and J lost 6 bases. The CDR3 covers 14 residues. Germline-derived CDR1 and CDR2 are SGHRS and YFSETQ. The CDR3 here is CASSPGTGRFEQYV. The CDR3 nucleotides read TGCGCCAGCAGCCCAGGGACAGGTCGTTTCGAGCAGTACGTC.

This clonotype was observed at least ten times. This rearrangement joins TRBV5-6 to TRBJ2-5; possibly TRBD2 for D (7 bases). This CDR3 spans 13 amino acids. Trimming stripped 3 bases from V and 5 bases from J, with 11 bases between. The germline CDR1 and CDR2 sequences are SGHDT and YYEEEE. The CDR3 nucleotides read TGTGCCAGCAGCTGGGGGGGCCCCGAGACCCAGTACTTC. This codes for CASSWGGPETQYF.

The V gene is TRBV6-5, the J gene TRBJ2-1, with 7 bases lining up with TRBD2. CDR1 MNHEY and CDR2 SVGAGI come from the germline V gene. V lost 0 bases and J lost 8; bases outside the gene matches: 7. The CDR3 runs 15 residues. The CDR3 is CASSYSTSGTDEQFF. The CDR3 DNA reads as TGTGCCAGCAGTTACTCGACCAGCGGGACCGATGAGCAGTTCTTC.

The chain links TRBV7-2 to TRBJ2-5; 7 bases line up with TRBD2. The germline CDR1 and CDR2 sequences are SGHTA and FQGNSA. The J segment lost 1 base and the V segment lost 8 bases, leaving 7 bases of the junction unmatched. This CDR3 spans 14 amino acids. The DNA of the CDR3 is TGTGCCAGCTTATTAGTAGCGGGCCAAGAGACCCAGTACTTC. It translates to CASLLVAGQETQYF.